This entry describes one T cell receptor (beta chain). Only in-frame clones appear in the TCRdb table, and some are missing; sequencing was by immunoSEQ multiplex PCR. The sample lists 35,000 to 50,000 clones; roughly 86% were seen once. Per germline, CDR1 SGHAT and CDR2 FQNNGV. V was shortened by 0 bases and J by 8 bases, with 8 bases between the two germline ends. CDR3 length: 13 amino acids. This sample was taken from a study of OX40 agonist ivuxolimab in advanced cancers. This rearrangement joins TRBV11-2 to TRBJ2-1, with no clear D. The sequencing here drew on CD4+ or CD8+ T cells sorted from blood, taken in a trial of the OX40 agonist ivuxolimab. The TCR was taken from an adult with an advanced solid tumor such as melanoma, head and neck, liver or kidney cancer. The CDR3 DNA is TGTGCCAGCAGCTTAGAGGGTGGCGATGAGCAGTTCTTC. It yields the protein CASSLEGGDEQFF.